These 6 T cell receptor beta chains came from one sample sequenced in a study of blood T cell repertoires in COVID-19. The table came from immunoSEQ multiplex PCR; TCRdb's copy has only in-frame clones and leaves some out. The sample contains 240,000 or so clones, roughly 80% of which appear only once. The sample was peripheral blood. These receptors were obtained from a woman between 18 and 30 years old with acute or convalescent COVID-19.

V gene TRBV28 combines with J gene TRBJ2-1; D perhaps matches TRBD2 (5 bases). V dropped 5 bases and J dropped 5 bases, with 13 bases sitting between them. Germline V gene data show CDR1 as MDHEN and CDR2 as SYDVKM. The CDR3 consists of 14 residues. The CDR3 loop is CASSQLAPNNEQFF. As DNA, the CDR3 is TGTGCCAGCAGTCAGCTAGCACCCAACAATGAGCAGTTCTTC.

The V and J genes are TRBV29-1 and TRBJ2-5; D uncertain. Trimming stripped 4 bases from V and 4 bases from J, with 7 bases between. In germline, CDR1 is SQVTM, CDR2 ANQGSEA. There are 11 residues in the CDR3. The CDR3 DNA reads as TGCAGCGTTGTTCCCAGAGAGACCCAGTACTTC. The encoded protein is CSVVPRETQYF.

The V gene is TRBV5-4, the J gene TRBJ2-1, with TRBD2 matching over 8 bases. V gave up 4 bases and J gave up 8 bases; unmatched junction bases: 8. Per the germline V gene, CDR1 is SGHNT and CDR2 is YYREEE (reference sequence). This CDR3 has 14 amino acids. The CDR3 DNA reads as TGTGCCAGCAGCCAGGGGACTAGATGGGATGAGCAGTTCTTC. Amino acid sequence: CASSQGTRWDEQFF. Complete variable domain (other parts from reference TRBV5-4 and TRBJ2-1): ETGVTQSPTHLIKTRGQQVTLRCSSQSGHNTVSWYQQALGQGPQFIFQYYREEENGRGNFPPRFSGLQFPNYSSELNVNALELDDSALYLCASSQGTRWDEQFFGPGTRLTVL.

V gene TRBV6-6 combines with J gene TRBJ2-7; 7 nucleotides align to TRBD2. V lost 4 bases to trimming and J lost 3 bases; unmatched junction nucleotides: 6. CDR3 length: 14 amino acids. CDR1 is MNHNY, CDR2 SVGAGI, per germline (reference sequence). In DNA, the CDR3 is TGTGCCAGCAGTTTTGGGGGGGGGAGCTACGAGCAGTACTTC. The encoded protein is CASSFGGGSYEQYF.

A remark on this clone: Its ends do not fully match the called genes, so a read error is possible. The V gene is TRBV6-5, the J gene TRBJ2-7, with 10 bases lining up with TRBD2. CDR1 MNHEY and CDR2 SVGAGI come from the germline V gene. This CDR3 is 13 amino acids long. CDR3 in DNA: TGTGCCAGCAGTTACCGTACTAGCGGGGCACCTCACTTC. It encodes CASSYRTSGAPHF.

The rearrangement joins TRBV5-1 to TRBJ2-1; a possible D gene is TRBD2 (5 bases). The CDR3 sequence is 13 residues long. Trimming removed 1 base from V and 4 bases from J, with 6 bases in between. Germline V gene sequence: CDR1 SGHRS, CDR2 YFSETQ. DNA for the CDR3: TGCGCCAGCAGCTTGAGCGGATACAATGAGCAGTTCTTC. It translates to CASSLSGYNEQFF.